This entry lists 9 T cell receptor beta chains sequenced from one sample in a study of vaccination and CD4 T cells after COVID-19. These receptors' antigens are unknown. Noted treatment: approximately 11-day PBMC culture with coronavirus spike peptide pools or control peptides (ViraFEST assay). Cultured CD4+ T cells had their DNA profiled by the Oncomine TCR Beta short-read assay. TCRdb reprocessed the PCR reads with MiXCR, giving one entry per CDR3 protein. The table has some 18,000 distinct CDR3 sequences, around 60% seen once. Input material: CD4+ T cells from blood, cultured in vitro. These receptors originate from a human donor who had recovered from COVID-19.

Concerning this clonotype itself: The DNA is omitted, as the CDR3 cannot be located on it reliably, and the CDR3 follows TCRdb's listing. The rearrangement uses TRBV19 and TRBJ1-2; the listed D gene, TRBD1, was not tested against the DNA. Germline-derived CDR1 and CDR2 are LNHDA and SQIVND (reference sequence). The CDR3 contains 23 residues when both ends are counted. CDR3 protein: CASSGEVVLTFGAGSGQAYGYTF.

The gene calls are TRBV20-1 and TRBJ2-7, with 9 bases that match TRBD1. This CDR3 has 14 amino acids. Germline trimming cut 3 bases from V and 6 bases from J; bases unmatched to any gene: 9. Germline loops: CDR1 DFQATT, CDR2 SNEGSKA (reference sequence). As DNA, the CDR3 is TGCAGTGCTAGGAAACAGGGGGCACTCCTCGAGCAGTACTTC. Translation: CSARKQGALLEQYF.

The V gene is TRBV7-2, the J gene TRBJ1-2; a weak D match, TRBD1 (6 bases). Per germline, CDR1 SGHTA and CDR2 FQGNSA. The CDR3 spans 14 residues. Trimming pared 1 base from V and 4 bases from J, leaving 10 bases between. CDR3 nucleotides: TGTGCCAGCAGCTTAGACCAGGGGTTCTATGGCTACACCTTC. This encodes CASSLDQGFYGYTF.

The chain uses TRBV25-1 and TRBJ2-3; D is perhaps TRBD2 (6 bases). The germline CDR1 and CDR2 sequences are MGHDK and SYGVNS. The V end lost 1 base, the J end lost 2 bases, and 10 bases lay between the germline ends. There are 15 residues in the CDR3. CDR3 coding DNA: TGTGCCAGCAGTGAATTGGGCGGGAACACAGATACGCAGTATTTT. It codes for CASSELGGNTDTQYF. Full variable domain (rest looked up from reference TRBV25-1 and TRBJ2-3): EADIYQTPRYLVIGTGKKITLECSQTMGHDKMYWYQQDPGMELHLIHYSYGVNSTEKGDLSSESTVSRIRTEHFPLTLESARPSHTSQYLCASSELGGNTDTQYFGPGTRLTVL.

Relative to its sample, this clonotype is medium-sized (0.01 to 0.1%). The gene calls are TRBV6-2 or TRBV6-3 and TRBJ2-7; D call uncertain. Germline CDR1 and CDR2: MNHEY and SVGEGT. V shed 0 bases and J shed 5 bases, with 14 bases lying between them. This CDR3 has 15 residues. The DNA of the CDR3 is TGTGCCAGCAGTTACTCGCGCCCTACAAAAGACGAGCAGTACTTC. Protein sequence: CASSYSRPTKDEQYF.

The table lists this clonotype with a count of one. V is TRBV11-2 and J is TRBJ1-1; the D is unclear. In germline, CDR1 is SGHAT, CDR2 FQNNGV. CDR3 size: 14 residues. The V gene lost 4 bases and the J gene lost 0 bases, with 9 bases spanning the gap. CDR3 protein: CASSSHPVNTEAFF. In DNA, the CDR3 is TGTGCCAGCAGCTCGCACCCAGTGAACACTGAAGCTTTCTTT.

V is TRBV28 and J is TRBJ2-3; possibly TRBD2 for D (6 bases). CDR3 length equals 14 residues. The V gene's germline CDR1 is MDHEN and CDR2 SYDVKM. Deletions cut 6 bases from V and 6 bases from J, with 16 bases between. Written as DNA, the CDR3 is TGTGCCAGCAGAGAAGCGGGCCGAGGGGATACGCAGTATTTT. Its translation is CASREAGRGDTQYF.

CDR3 protein: CASSLKNSYGYTF. The DNA of the CDR3 is TGTGCCAGCAGCCTCAAAAACTCCTATGGCTACACCTTC. This chain joins TRBV7-2 and TRBJ1-2, with D uncertain. V lost 5 bases to trimming and J lost 4 bases, with 11 bases between them. The CDR3 is made up of 13 amino acids. Germline assignment: CDR1 SGHTA and CDR2 FQGNSA.

The CDR3 DNA is TGCAGTGCTAGATGGTTAAAGCGGGGGGATAGCACAGATACGCAGTATTTT. As protein: CSARWLKRGDSTDTQYF. The chain joins TRBV20-1 to TRBJ2-3; 9 bases agree with TRBD2. This CDR3 is 17 amino acids long. Germline lookup yields CDR1 DFQATT and CDR2 SNEGSKA (reference sequence). Losses at the gene ends were 2 bases for V and 0 bases for J; bases not matched to a gene: 9.